This TCR beta chain was captured by sequencing in a study of patients and donors after allogeneic stem cell transplantation (dated by TCRdb to about 2020). The CDR3 measures 12 amino acids from cysteine to phenylalanine. Of the read, only the CDR3 DNA is kept; its 36 bases are in frame from base 1. Based on the germline V gene (reference sequence), the CDR1 and CDR2 sequences are DFQATT and SNEGSKA. Trimming accounts for 6 bases at V and 5 bases at J, while the number of junction bases matched to no gene is 2. The library relied on RT-PCR. These reads were obtained on a NextSeq 550. TCRdb reworked the public reads: Q25 trimming with fastp, MiXCR clone assembly, productive beta chains retained. CDR3 protein duplicates are merged, each entry listing the most common genes and DNA. The sample yields more than 850,000 distinct CDR3 sequences; roughly 18% were counted once. The ten largest account for 5% to 6.5% of the sample.

This clonotype was observed a few times. The specificity of this receptor is unknown. No per-base quality is available; no much larger clone lies one base away. This chain joins TRBV20-1 to TRBJ2-5, and TRBD2 aligns with 11 junction nucleotides. What was sequenced was blood, either unsorted or a sorted T cell fraction (not recorded which). This receptor was obtained from a human donor who was either an allogeneic HSCT recipient or a stem cell or donor lymphocyte infusion donor (not recorded which). It is not recorded whose cells these are; they may come from a transplant donor. The CDR3 region: CSAPSGGETQYF. The nucleotides are TGCAGTGCCCCTAGCGGGGGGGAGACCCAGTACTTC.